The 2 T cell receptor beta chains given below trace back to one sample, sequenced in a study of Graves' ophthalmopathy and Graves' hyperthyroidism. RNA transcripts served as template for amplifying TCR beta CDR3 sequences. HTBI-primed RT-PCR formed the first round, and a multiplex PCR formed the second. TCRdb re-called the multiplex PCR reads through MiXCR, storing one row per CDR3 protein. The sample shows just over 400,000 distinct CDR3 sequences, 20% to 25% of them seen only once. The sample comprised peripheral blood. The source of these receptors is a woman younger than 30 with stable Graves' hyperthyroidism.

There are many counts of this clonotype. This chain uses TRBV7-9 with TRBJ2-2, with D maybe TRBD1 (5 bases). This CDR3 contains 15 residues. The V gene lost 5 bases and the J gene lost 1 base, with 11 bases spanning the gap. CDR1 and CDR2 from the germline V gene are SEHNR and FQNEAQ (reference sequence). CDR3 bases: TGTGCCAGCAGCCCACCTGGACAGAACACCGGGGAGCTGTTTTTT. Translation: CASSPPGQNTGELFF.

This clonotype appeared many times. The chain couples TRBV29-1 to TRBJ2-7; possibly TRBD1 for D (6 bases). The CDR3 spans 15 residues. Germline lookup yields CDR1 SQVTM and CDR2 ANQGSEA. The V end was cut by 4 bases, the J end by 0 bases, with 16 bases between. The CDR3 DNA reads TGCAGCGTTGCCCCTGACGACAGGAGCTCCTACGAGCAGTACTTC. It is translated as CSVAPDDRSSYEQYF.